This T cell receptor beta chain was found in a study of blood T cell repertoires in COVID-19. Study context: PBMCs, B-cell-depleted T cells, or T cells provided the cDNA or gDNA that made up the material.

Participants, about 18 to 90 years old, spanned around 25 US areas. Clinical history reported by participants formed the basis on which cohorts were assigned. The table lists this clone with a count of one. Original processing methods: Reference gene primer amplification in the assay estimated nucleated cell counts. Libraries were prepared by immunoSEQ multiplex PCR; TCRdb keeps only in-frame clonotypes and omits some of them. For V, J and clone size, that table is used; D and trimming come from the DNA. The table shows 400,000 or so clones, with 70% to 90% occurring only once. The receptor was derived from a woman in her 40s with acute COVID-19. The specimen sequenced was PBMCs or T cells enriched from blood (not recorded which).

The CDR3 region has the DNA TGTGCCAGTAGTATAGATTGGTCAGGCACTGAAGCTTTCTTT. Translated, it gives CASSIDWSGTEAFF. This chain uses TRBV19 with TRBJ1-1; D gene ambiguous. Germline values: CDR1 LNHDA, CDR2 SQIVND (reference sequence). V was pared by 0 bases and J by 4 bases, with 9 bases between. The CDR3 loop spans 14 amino acids.